The rows below give T cell receptor beta chains drawn from one sample of a study of T cell responses to AZD1222 COVID-19 vaccine. Method: immunoSEQ multiplex PCR; TCRdb's copy keeps in-frame clones and lacks some. The sample consists of some 130,000 clones, about 88% of them appearing once. The sample here was peripheral blood, taken on day 0 of MenACWY control vaccination. These receptors all stem from an adult in good health. Each CDR3 is given with its conserved first and last residue. A D gene is named only where the DNA matches it firmly. Not every row has a clone size; where given, it reads once, few, many or a size class.

TRBJ2-7 once TRBV9 . CASSLTPAYEQYF TGTGCCAGCAGCTTAACCCCAGCCTACGAGCAGTACTTC
TRBJ2-7 . TRBV18 . CASSPVWDPNEQYF TGTGCCAGCTCACCGGTATGGGACCCCAACGAGCAGTACTTC
TRBJ2-1 . TRBV4-1 . CASSQERLAAYNEQFF TGCGCCAGCAGCCAAGAGAGGCTAGCAGCCTACAATGAGCAGTTCTTC
TRBJ1-5 . TRBV19 . CASSVPFQPQHF TGTGCCAGTAGTGTTCCGTTTCAGCCCCAGCATTTT
TRBJ1-1 . TRBV10-3 . CAISESRVNTEAFF TGTGCCATCAGTGAGTCGAGGGTAAACACTGAAGCTTTCTTT
TRBJ1-6 . TRBV5-1 . CASSLELINSPLHF TGCGCCAGCAGCTTGGAGCTGATTAATTCACCCCTCCACTTT
TRBJ2-7 . TRBV7-8 . CASSLSSSYEQYF TGTGCCAGCAGCTTAAGTAGCAGCTACGAGCAGTACTTC
TRBJ2-1 . TRBV29-1 TRBD1 CSTIYPGQGAYNEQFF TGCAGCACTATTTACCCGGGACAGGGGGCTTACAATGAGCAGTTCTTC
TRBJ2-1 . TRBV18 TRBD2 CASSPRGLAGDNEQFF TGTGCCAGCTCACCACGGGGACTAGCGGGAGACAATGAGCAGTTCTTC
TRBJ2-7 . TRBV2 . CASMGWPSRTEQYF TGTGCCAGCATGGGTTGGCCGTCGCGAACCGAGCAGTACTTC
TRBJ2-7 . TRBV28 . CASSLSPETYEQYF TGTGCCAGCAGTTTATCCCCAGAGACCTACGAGCAGTACTTC
TRBJ1-5 . TRBV19 TRBD1 CASRDRQYSNQPQHF TGTGCCAGTCGGGACAGGCAATATAGCAATCAGCCCCAGCATTTT
TRBJ1-5 . TRBV5-6 . CASSLGAGSEPQHF TGTGCCAGCAGCTTGGGAGCAGGGAGTGAGCCCCAGCATTTT
TRBJ1-6 . TRBV6-5 TRBD1 CASRGTGYFPLHF TGTGCCAGTAGGGGGACAGGCTATTTCCCCCTCCACTTT
TRBJ2-7 . TRBV19 . CASSIGTGGSEQYF TGTGCCAGTAGTATCGGGACGGGCGGCTCCGAGCAGTACTTC
TRBJ2-7 . TRBV15 TRBD1 CATSRGTGAPSYEQYF TGTGCCACCAGCAGAGGGACAGGGGCTCCTTCCTACGAGCAGTACTTC
TRBJ1-2 . TRBV7-2 . CASSPRVTNYGYTF TGTGCCAGCAGCCCCAGGGTCACTAACTATGGCTACACCTTC
TRBJ2-5 . TRBV3-1/TRBV3-2 . CASSQDAKMANQETQYF TGTGCCAGCAGCCAAGATGCGAAGATGGCAAACCAAGAGACCCAGTACTTC
TRBJ2-7 . TRBV3-1/TRBV3-2 . CASSPYSGYEQYF TGTGCCAGCAGTCCATATTCGGGCTACGAGCAGTACTTC
TRBJ1-1 . TRBV2 . CASATGPEAFF TGTGCCAGCGCAACAGGGCCTGAAGCTTTCTTT
TRBJ2-7 . TRBV9 . CASSVGGAAYEQYF TGTGCCAGCAGCGTTGGCGGGGCCGCCTACGAGCAGTACTTC
TRBJ2-6 . TRBV28 . CASSNLMGSGANVLTF TGTGCCAGCAGCAATCTGATGGGCTCCGGGGCCAACGTCCTGACTTTC
TRBJ2-7 . TRBV2 TRBD2 CASSVETSGLEQYF TGTGCCAGCAGTGTAGAGACTAGCGGGCTCGAGCAGTACTTC
TRBJ2-3 . TRBV11-3 . CASSLAGRVVDTQYF TGTGCCAGCAGCTTAGCGGGCCGGGTCGTAGATACGCAGTATTTT
TRBJ1-6 . TRBV4-1 . CASSQDSGGESPLHF TGCGCCAGCAGCCAAGACTCGGGGGGCGAATCACCCCTCCACTTT
TRBJ2-7 . TRBV10-3 TRBD1 CAIRAGTGSYEQYF TGTGCCATCAGGGCCGGGACAGGGTCCTACGAGCAGTACTTC
TRBJ2-3 . TRBV19 TRBD1 CASSYRGPSTDTQYF TGTGCCAGTAGTTACAGGGGTCCGAGCACAGATACGCAGTATTTT
TRBJ2-7 . TRBV5-1 . CASSLAPDRVSYEQYF TGCGCCAGCAGCTTGGCCCCCGACAGAGTAAGCTACGAGCAGTACTTC
TRBJ2-7 . TRBV28 . CASKPGGLTYEQYF TGTGCCAGCAAACCCGGGGGGCTTACCTACGAGCAGTACTTC
TRBJ2-7 few TRBV10-1 . CASAAGLIDEQYF TGCGCCAGCGCCGCTGGACTAATCGACGAGCAGTACTTC
TRBJ1-2 . TRBV28 TRBD1 CASSFNRGRGYTF TGTGCCAGCAGTTTTAACAGGGGGCGTGGCTACACCTTC
TRBJ1-3 . TRBV5-4 TRBD1 CASSLEGQGNTIYF TGTGCCAGCAGCCTGGAGGGACAGGGGAACACCATATATTTT
TRBJ1-2 . TRBV5-5 . CASSSTYNYGYTF TGTGCCAGCAGCTCAACCTATAACTATGGCTACACCTTC
TRBJ2-7 . TRBV7-2 . CASSLAFYYEQYF TGTGCCAGCAGCTTAGCCTTTTACTACGAGCAGTACTTC
TRBJ2-7 . TRBV28 . CASSLGSGGVYEQYF TGTGCCAGCAGTTTAGGGTCCGGAGGAGTTTACGAGCAGTACTTC
TRBJ1-6 . TRBV6-5 . CASSYGPANSPLHF TGTGCCAGCAGTTACGGGCCAGCGAATTCACCCCTCCACTTT
TRBJ1-1 few TRBV5-1 TRBD1 CASSLETLTGPYYTEAFF TGCGCCAGCAGCTTGGAAACTCTGACAGGGCCGTACTACACTGAAGCTTTCTTT
TRBJ1-1 . TRBV7-9 . CASSENSGTEAFF TGTGCCAGCAGCGAAAACTCAGGGACTGAAGCTTTCTTT
TRBJ1-5 . TRBV3-1/TRBV3-2 TRBD1 CASSQELGGYAPQHF TGTGCCAGCAGCCAAGAGTTAGGGGGCTATGCGCCCCAGCATTTT
TRBJ1-2 . TRBV7-2 TRBD1 CASSSLGTASSNYGYTF TGTGCCAGCAGCTCCCTCGGGACAGCGTCCTCAAACTATGGCTACACCTTC
TRBJ1-1 . TRBV6-5 . CASSPPQGMAFF TGTGCCAGCAGCCCCCCACAGGGTATGGCTTTCTTT
TRBJ2-3 . TRBV9 . CASRGQGTDTQYF TGTGCCAGTCGGGGCCAGGGCACAGATACGCAGTATTTT
TRBJ1-3 . TRBV6-5 . CASSYAQRGNTIYF TGTGCCAGCAGTTACGCGCAGAGAGGAAACACCATATATTTT
TRBJ1-5 . TRBV5-1 . CASSLGGVGNQPQHF TGCGCCAGCAGCTTGGGGGGCGTGGGCAATCAGCCCCAGCATTTT
TRBJ1-6 . TRBV28 . CASSSRDPLHF TGTGCCAGCAGCAGCCGGGACCCTCTCCACTTT
TRBJ2-3 once TRBV5-1 . CASSRWGRYTDTQYF TGCGCCAGCAGCCGCTGGGGGCGATACACAGATACGCAGTATTTT
TRBJ2-4 . TRBV28 . CASLGVGLSKNIQYF TGTGCCAGTCTCGGAGTGGGGCTATCCAAAAACATTCAGTACTTC
TRBJ2-7 . TRBV12-3/TRBV12-4 . CASSLRDNLHF TGTGCCAGCAGTCTCCGGGACAATTTGCACTTC
TRBJ2-3 . TRBV5-1 . CASSLDRWGMGTDTQYF TGCGCCAGCAGCTTGGACAGGTGGGGTATGGGCACAGATACGCAGTATTTT